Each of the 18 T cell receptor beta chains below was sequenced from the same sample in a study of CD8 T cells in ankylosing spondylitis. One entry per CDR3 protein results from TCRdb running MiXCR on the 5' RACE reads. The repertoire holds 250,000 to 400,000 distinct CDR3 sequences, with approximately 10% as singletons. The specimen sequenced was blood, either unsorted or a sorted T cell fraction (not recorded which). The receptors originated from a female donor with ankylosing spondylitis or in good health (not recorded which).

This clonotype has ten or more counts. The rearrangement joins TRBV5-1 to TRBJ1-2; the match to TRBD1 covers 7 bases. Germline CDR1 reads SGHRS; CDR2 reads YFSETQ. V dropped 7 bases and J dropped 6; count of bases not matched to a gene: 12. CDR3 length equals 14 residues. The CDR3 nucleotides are TGCGCCAGCGGAATGGCAGGGGGATTCGATGGCTACACCTTC. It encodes CASGMAGGFDGYTF.

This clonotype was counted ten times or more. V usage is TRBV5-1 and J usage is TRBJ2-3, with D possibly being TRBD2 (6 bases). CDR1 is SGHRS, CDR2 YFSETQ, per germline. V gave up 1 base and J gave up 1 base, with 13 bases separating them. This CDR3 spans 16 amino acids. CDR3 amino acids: CASSLNLGGGTDTQYF. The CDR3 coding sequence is TGCGCCAGCAGCTTGAATCTCGGCGGGGGCACAGATACGCAGTATTTT.

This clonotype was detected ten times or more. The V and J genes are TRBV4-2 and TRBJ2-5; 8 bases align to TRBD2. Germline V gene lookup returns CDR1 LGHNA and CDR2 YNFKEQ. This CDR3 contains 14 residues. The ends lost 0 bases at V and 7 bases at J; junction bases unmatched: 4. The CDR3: CASSQDQAGGTQYF. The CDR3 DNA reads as TGTGCCAGCAGCCAAGATCAGGCGGGAGGGACCCAGTACTTC.

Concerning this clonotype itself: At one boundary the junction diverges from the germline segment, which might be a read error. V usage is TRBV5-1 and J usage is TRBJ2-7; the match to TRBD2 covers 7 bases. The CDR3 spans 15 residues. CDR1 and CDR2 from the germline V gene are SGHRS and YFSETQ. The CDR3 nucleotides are TGCGCCAGCAGCTTGCGGGCTAGCGGACCCTACGAGCGGTACTTC. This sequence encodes CASSLRASGPYERYF.

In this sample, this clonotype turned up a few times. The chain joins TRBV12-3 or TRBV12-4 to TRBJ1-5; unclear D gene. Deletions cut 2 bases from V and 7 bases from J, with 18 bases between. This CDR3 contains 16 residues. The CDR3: CASSLWGGDIIQPQHF. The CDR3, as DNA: TGTGCCAGCAGTTTATGGGGTGGAGACATCATACAGCCCCAGCATTTT.

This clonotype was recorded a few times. As DNA, the CDR3 is TGTGCCAGCTCACCGGTCAAGGGGGCAGGAGATACGCAGTATTTT. This codes for CASSPVKGAGDTQYF. V is TRBV18 and J is TRBJ2-3; TRBD1 aligns across 7 bases. V was pared by 3 bases and J by 5 bases, with 8 bases of the junction left unmatched. The germline CDR1 and CDR2 sequences are KGHSH and LQKENI. The CDR3 totals 15 residues.

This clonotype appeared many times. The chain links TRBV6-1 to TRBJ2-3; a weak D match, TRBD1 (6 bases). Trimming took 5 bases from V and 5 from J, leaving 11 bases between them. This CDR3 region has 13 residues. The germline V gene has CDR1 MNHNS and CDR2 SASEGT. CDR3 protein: CASSPSDRDTQYF. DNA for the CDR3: TGTGCCAGCAGTCCATCGGACAGAGATACGCAGTATTTT.

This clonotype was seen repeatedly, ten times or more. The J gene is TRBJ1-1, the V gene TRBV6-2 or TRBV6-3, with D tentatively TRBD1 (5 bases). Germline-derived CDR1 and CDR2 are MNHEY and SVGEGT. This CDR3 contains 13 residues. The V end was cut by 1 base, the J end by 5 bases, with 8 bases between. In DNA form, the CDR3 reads TGTGCCAGCAGTTACTATAGGGGAACTGAAGCTTTCTTT. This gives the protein CASSYYRGTEAFF.

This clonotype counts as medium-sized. CDR3 sequence reads: CSARDKEASGSADTQYF. In nucleotides, the CDR3 is TGCAGTGCTAGAGATAAGGAGGCTAGCGGGAGCGCAGATACGCAGTATTTT. The chain has TRBV20-1 and TRBJ2-3; 10 bases are shared with TRBD2. The CDR3 is 17 residues long. Germline V gene lookup returns CDR1 DFQATT and CDR2 SNEGSKA (reference sequence). Unmatched junction bases numbered 10, after V lost 0 bases and J lost 4 bases.

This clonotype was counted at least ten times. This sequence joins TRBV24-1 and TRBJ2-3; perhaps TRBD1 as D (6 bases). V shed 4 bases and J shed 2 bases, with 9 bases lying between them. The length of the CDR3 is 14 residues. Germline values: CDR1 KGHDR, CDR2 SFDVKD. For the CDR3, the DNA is TGTGCCACCAGTGAGACAGGAATCACAGATACGCAGTATTTT. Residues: CATSETGITDTQYF.

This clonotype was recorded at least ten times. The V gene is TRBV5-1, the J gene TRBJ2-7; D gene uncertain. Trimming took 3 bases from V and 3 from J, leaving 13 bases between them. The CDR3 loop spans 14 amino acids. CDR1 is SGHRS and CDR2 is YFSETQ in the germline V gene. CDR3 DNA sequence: TGCGCCAGCAGCTCCACCGCCTCAAGCTACGAGCAGTACTTC. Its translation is CASSSTASSYEQYF. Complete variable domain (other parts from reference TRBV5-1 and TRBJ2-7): KAGVTQTPRYLIKTRGQQVTLSCSPISGHRSVSWYQQTPGQGLQFLFEYFSETQRNKGNFPGRFSGRQFSNSRSEMNVSTLELGDSALYLCASSSTASSYEQYFGPGTRLTVT.

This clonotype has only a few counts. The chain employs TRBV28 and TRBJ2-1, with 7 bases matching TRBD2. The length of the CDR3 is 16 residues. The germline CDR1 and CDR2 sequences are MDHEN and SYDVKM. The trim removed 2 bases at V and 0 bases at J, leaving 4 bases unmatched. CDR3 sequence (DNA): TGTGCCAGCAGTTTACGGGGAGGGCCCTCCTACAATGAGCAGTTCTTC. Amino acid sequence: CASSLRGGPSYNEQFF.

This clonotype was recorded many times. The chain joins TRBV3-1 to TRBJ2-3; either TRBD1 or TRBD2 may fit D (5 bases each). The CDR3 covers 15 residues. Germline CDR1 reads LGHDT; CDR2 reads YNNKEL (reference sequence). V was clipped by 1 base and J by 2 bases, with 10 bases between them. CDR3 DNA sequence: TGTGCCAGCAGCCAAGTCAGAGGGGTCACAGATACGCAGTATTTT. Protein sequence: CASSQVRGVTDTQYF.

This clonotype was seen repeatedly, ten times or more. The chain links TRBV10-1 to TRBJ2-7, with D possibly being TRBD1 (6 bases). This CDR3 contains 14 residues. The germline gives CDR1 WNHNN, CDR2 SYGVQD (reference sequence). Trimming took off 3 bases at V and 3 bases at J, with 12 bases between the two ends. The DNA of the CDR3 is TGCGCCAGCAGTGAAGGGGGACGTTTCTACGAGCAGTACTTC. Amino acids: CASSEGGRFYEQYF.

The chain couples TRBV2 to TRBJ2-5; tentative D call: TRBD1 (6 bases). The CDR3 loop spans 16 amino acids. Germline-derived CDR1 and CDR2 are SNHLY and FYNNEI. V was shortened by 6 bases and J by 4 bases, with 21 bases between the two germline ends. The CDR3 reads CASRFGGQSLPETQYF. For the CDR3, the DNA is TGTGCCAGCAGATTTGGCGGACAGAGCCTCCCAGAGACCCAGTACTTC.

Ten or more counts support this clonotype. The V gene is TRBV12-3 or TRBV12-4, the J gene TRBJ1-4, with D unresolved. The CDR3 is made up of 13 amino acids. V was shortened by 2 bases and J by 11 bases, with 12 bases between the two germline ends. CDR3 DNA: TGTGCCAGCAGTTTATCCATGGTGGAGAAACTGTTTTTT. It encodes CASSLSMVEKLFF.

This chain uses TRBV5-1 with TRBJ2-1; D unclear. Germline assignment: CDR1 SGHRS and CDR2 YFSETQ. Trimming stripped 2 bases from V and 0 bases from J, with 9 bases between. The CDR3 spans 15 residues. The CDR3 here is CASSFPSSSYNEQFF. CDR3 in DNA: TGCGCCAGCAGCTTCCCCTCGAGCTCCTACAATGAGCAGTTCTTC.

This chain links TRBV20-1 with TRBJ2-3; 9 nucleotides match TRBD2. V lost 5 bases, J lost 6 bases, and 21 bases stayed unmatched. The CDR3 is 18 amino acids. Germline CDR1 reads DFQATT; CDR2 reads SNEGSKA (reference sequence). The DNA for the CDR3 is TGCAGTGCTGAAGTGTGGGGAGTCGGCGGGAGGGCCCATGATACGCAGTATTTT. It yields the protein CSAEVWGVGGRAHDTQYF.